This T cell receptor (beta chain) was captured in a study of cytomegalovirus exposure and HLA in healthy donors. Findings and limits, study-wide: Sequencing depth roughly uniform across donors was assumed in presence/absence analyses. As a later analysis revealed, the rate of TCR association differed by HLA locus, with DRB1 most and HLA-C fewest.

The germline gives CDR1 SNHLY, CDR2 FYNNEI. CDR3 size: 13 residues. Trimming took off 4 bases at V and 0 bases at J, with 6 bases between the two ends. 13 Jbeta primers and 60 Vbeta primers were used for the PCR. TCRdb's copy holds only in-frame clones and misses some; the assay was immunoSEQ multiplex PCR. The table includes 150,000 to 200,000 clones, about 81% detected once. Healthy donors of bone marrow made up the group. For this clone: Its antigen is currently unknown. The sample contains more than one DNA sequence encoding this CDR3.

Sequenced input: PBMCs. V and J are TRBV2 and TRBJ1-1; D remains ambiguous. This clonotype was sampled from a woman in her 50s in good health and CMV-seropositive. CDR3 nucleotide sequence: TGTGCCAGCAGTGCGCGGATGAACACTGAAGCTTTCTTT. This sequence encodes CASSARMNTEAFF.